These 19 T cell receptor beta chains were sequenced from one sample in a study of T cell changes during pregnancy in multiple sclerosis. TCRdb keeps only in-frame clones here, not all; method: immunoSEQ multiplex PCR. The repertoire holds around 40,000 clones, 85% to 90% seen once, with 1% to 1.5% in the top ten. Sequencing was performed on CD4+ T cells from peripheral blood mononuclear cells, taken in the first trimester of pregnancy. The receptors were sampled from a female donor with multiple sclerosis, enrolled in a pregnancy study.

CDR3 sequence: CASSLIRDSYNEQFF. The DNA for the CDR3 is TGCGCCAGCAGCTTGATTCGGGACTCCTACAATGAGCAGTTCTTC. The genes are TRBV5-1 and TRBJ2-1, with D perhaps matching TRBD2 (5 bases). V lost 1 base and J 0 bases, leaving 8 bases between the germline ends. This CDR3 spans 15 amino acids. CDR1 and CDR2 from the germline V gene are SGHRS and YFSETQ.

The J gene is TRBJ1-2, the V gene TRBV5-6; 7 bases fit TRBD1. This CDR3 has 16 amino acids. Germline loops: CDR1 SGHDT, CDR2 YYEEEE. The trim removed 5 bases at V and 3 bases at J, leaving 13 bases unmatched. The DNA of the CDR3 is TGTGCCAGCAGGGGGACAGTACCCTCTCCTTACTATGGCTACACCTTC. Its protein product is CASRGTVPSPYYGYTF.

This sequence joins TRBV18 and TRBJ1-1; D gene unclear. V shed 3 bases and J shed 3 bases, with 11 bases lying between them. CDR3 length equals 14 residues. Germline assignment: CDR1 KGHSH and CDR2 LQKENI. The CDR3 sequence: CASSPLMEDTEAFF. In DNA, the CDR3 is TGTGCCAGCTCACCTCTGATGGAGGACACTGAAGCTTTCTTT.

The rearrangement links TRBV7-9 to TRBJ2-5, with TRBD1 identical over 9 bases. The germline CDR1 and CDR2 sequences are SEHNR and FQNEAQ (reference sequence). The CDR3 length is 15 residues. V trimming: 2 bases; J trimming: 5 bases; junction bases outside the gene matches: 6. The CDR3 here is CASSLRQGVWETQYF. Written as DNA, the CDR3 is TGTGCCAGCAGCTTACGACAGGGGGTTTGGGAGACCCAGTACTTC.

V gene TRBV2 combines with J gene TRBJ1-5, with unresolved D. CDR3 size: 15 residues. Trimming removed 6 bases from V and 5 bases from J, with 17 bases in between. Germline assignment: CDR1 SNHLY and CDR2 FYNNEI. The CDR3 DNA reads as TGTGCCAGCAGGGATAGAGAGGGAAGGGATCAGCCCCAGCATTTT. Encoded protein: CASRDREGRDQPQHF.

The genes are TRBV6-4 and TRBJ2-1; TRBD2 matches at 10 bases. Germline CDR1 MRHNA, CDR2 SNTAGT. J was trimmed by 6 bases and V by 4 bases; bases with no gene match: 6. The CDR3 has 15 amino acids. The DNA of the CDR3 is TGTGCCAGCAGTGTACTAGCGGGGACTCCCAATGAGCAGTTCTTC. It translates to CASSVLAGTPNEQFF.

The rearrangement links TRBV30 to TRBJ1-4, with unresolved D. The CDR3 sequence is 12 residues long. V was clipped by 4 bases and J by 8 bases, with 11 bases between them. Germline assignment: CDR1 GTSNPN and CDR2 SVGIG (reference sequence). The CDR3 DNA is TGTGCCTGGAATATCGGCGGCGAAAAACTGTTTTTT. Amino acid sequence: CAWNIGGEKLFF.

V and J are TRBV29-1 and TRBJ1-1; tentative D call: TRBD1 (6 bases). The V gene's germline CDR1 is SQVTM and CDR2 ANQGSEA. The CDR3 length is 15 residues. Trimming took off 1 base at V and 4 bases at J, with 16 bases between the two ends. The CDR3 coding sequence is TGCAGCGTTGAAGCCCTTTCAGGGGCGAGCACTGAAGCTTTCTTT. This encodes CSVEALSGASTEAFF.

The chain links TRBV5-5 to TRBJ1-2; D ambiguous. The germline V gene has CDR1 SGHKS and CDR2 YYEKEE (reference sequence). The CDR3 loop spans 15 amino acids. V was trimmed by 0 bases and J by 6 bases, leaving 15 bases between them. CDR3 in amino acids: CASSLAGKGVDGYTF. The CDR3 bases are TGTGCCAGCAGCTTGGCGGGAAAGGGTGTAGATGGCTACACCTTC.

The V and J genes are TRBV5-1 and TRBJ2-2; a weak D match, TRBD1 (5 bases). This CDR3 comprises 15 residues. V was shortened by 0 bases and J by 4 bases, with 10 bases between the two germline ends. CDR1 and CDR2 from the germline V gene are SGHRS and YFSETQ. For the CDR3, the DNA is TGCGCCAGCAGCTTGGCAGGGTATGGCACCGGGGAGCTGTTTTTT. The encoded protein is CASSLAGYGTGELFF. Full variable domain (missing parts from reference TRBV5-1 and TRBJ2-2): KAGVTQTPRYLIKTRGQQVTLSCSPISGHRSVSWYQQTPGQGLQFLFEYFSETQRNKGNFPGRFSGRQFSNSRSEMNVSTLELGDSALYLCASSLAGYGTGELFFGEGSRLTVL.

The gene calls are TRBV21-1 and TRBJ2-7; TRBD2 is taken as the D call from the table, unchecked against the DNA. TRBV21-1 counts as a pseudogene. The CDR3 runs to 16 residues. CDR3 nucleotides: TGTGCCAGCAGCCGTGGCGGGAGCGGAGCTTCCTACGAGCAGTACTTC. Translation: CASSRGGSGASYEQYF.

The chain joins TRBV28 to TRBJ1-5; D remains ambiguous. This CDR3 has 14 residues. Trimming shortened V by 3 bases and J by 3 bases, and 9 bases separated the two germline ends. CDR1 MDHEN and CDR2 SYDVKM come from the germline V gene. The CDR3 nucleotides are TGTGCCAGCAGTTTGTCGCAGTTCAATCAGCCCCAGCATTTT. Translating it yields CASSLSQFNQPQHF.

The chain employs TRBV28 and TRBJ2-6; D perhaps matches TRBD1 (5 bases). Germline V lookup: CDR1 MDHEN, CDR2 SYDVKM. The CDR3 runs 17 residues. V lost 3 bases and J lost 0, with 12 bases in between. The CDR3 DNA sequence: TGTGCCAGCAGTTTCAGCCTGACAGTCTCTGGGGCCAACGTCCTGACTTTC. Its translation is CASSFSLTVSGANVLTF.

The chain uses TRBV10-3 and TRBJ2-7; 11 bases are shared with TRBD2. The germline V gene encodes CDR1 ENHRY and CDR2 SYGVKD. The CDR3 has 14 amino acids. V lost 5 bases, J lost 4 bases, and 4 bases stayed unmatched. The CDR3: CAISPTSGNYEQYF. The CDR3 DNA sequence: TGTGCCATCAGTCCGACTAGCGGGAATTACGAGCAGTACTTC.

The DNA of the CDR3 is TGTGCCAGCAGTTACGCGGATTCTGGGGCCAACGTCCTGACTTTC. Amino acids: CASSYADSGANVLTF. The V call is TRBV6-5, the J call TRBJ2-6; D call uncertain. Trimming removed 2 bases at V and 1 base at J, with 6 bases between. Germline V gene lookup returns CDR1 MNHEY and CDR2 SVGAGI. This CDR3 is built from 15 residues.

The genes are TRBV19 and TRBJ2-1, with 10 bases fitting TRBD2. Germline V gene lookup returns CDR1 LNHDA and CDR2 SQIVND (reference sequence). The CDR3 spans 15 residues. With V trimmed by 3 bases and J by 7 bases, 6 bases remained unmatched. CDR3 sequence: CASSILAGDANEQFF. For the CDR3, the DNA is TGTGCCAGTAGTATTCTAGCGGGAGACGCGAATGAGCAGTTCTTC.

This clone was picked up one time. The chain carries TRBV27 and TRBJ2-7, with TRBD2 matching over 8 bases. CDR3 size: 14 residues. The V gene end was trimmed by 5 bases and the J gene end by 4 bases; junction bases not matched to a gene: 7. Germline assignment: CDR1 MNHEY and CDR2 SMNVEV (reference sequence). CDR3 region: CASSRAGDKYEQYF. DNA of the CDR3: TGTGCCAGCAGTCGAGCGGGAGATAAGTACGAGCAGTACTTC.

This clone was detected only once. The chain employs TRBV30 and TRBJ2-5; TRBD1 aligns across 7 bases. Germline values: CDR1 GTSNPN, CDR2 SVGIG (reference sequence). The trim removed 5 bases at V and 2 bases at J, leaving 2 bases unmatched. The CDR3 totals 12 residues. The CDR3 loop is CAWGQVQETQYF. In nucleotides, the CDR3 is TGTGCCTGGGGACAGGTACAAGAGACCCAGTACTTC.

The chain links TRBV10-2 to TRBJ1-3; 7 bases align to TRBD1. The CDR3 length is 14 residues. The V gene's germline CDR1 is WSHSY and CDR2 SAAADI. V shed 5 bases, J shed 5 bases, and the junction held 6 bases outside the gene matches. Here the CDR3 DNA reads TGCGCCAGCAGTCGCCAGGGGGAAAGAAACACCATATATTTT. Its translation: CASSRQGERNTIYF.